This T cell receptor (beta chain) originates from a study of T-cell reconstitution after alpha-beta-depleted transplantation in children. Only a few counts were recorded for this clonotype. Its antigen is as yet unknown. Overall study findings and caveats: There were reportedly several hundred expanded graft clones from which alpha-beta T cells came about two months after transplant. It was newly produced T cells that mostly accounted for T-cell counts and diversity one year after transplant.

Unique molecular identifiers tagged the TCRbeta library. Via MiXCR, TCRdb re-called the PCR reads, giving one row per CDR3 protein. The sample has 500,000 or so distinct CDR3 sequences, about an eighth seen once; the top ten hold around 13%. The germline CDR1 and CDR2 sequences are SGHTA and FQGNSA. Trimming shortened V by 0 bases and J by 3 bases, and 12 bases separated the two germline ends. This CDR3 has 15 residues. The sample consisted of PBMCs, mostly from graft donor cells, taken 180 days after TCRalphabeta/CD19-depleted stem cell transplant. The chain couples TRBV7-2 to TRBJ2-7; D ambiguous. The sequence was obtained from a female patient aged 2-10 years who had a stem cell transplant for aplastic anemia, so the T cells may come from the graft donor. CDR3 nucleotides: TGTGCCAGCAGCTTAGCCAGGTGGGAACTCTACGAGCAGTACTTC. The encoded protein is CASSLARWELYEQYF.